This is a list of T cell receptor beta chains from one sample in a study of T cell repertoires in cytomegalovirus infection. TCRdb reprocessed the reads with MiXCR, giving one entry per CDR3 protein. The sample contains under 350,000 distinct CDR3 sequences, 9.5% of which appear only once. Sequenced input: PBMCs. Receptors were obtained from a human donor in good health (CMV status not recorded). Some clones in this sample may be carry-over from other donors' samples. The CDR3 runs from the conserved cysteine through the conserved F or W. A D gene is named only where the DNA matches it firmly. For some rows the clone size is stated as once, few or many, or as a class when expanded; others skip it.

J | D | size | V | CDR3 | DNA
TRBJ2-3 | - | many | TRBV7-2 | CASTSIQGDNTQYF | TGTGCCAGCACCTCAATACAGGGTGATAATACGCAGTATTTT
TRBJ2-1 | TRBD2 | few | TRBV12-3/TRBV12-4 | CASSSIGTIYNEQFF | TGTGCCAGCAGTTCTATCGGGACTATCTACAATGAGCAGTTCTTC
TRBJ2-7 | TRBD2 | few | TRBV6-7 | CASSPLRRMGSGGPQPYEQYF | TGTGCCAGCAGTCCCCTCCGACGGATGGGTAGCGGGGGCCCTCAGCCCTACGAGCAGTACTTC
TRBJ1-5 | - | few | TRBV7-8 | CASTLGGLDQPQHF | TGTGCCAGCACCTTAGGAGGGCTGGATCAGCCCCAGCATTTT
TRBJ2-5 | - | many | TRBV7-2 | CASSPRGGTGQETQYF | TGTGCCAGCAGCCCTCGCGGGGGGACAGGTCAAGAGACCCAGTACTTC
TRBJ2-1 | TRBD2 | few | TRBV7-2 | CASSLTSGRGQFF | TGTGCCAGCAGCCTGACTAGCGGGAGAGGGCAGTTCTTC
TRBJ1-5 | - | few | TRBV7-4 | CASSPGGGESNQPQHF | TGTGCCAGCAGCCCGGGGGGGGGGGAAAGCAATCAGCCCCAGCATTTT
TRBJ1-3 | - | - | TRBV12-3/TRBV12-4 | CASRLTATGNTIYF | TGTGCCAGCAGACTGACAGCTACTGGAAACACCATATATTTT
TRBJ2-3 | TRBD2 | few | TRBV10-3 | CAISEGSGGSDTQYF | TGTGCCATCAGTGAGGGTAGCGGGGGATCAGATACGCAGTATTTT
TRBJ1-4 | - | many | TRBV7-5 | CISVPEASHVGAVGEKLFF | -
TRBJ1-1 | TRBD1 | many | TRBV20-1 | CSAPRQGFTEAFF | TGCAGTGCTCCTCGACAGGGTTTCACTGAAGCTTTCTTT
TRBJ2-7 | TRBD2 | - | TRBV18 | CASSPQRLAGDKEQYF | TGTGCCAGCTCACCACAGAGACTAGCGGGAGATAAGGAGCAGTACTTC
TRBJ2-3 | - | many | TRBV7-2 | CATSNGLYSDTQYF | TGTGCCACTTCCAACGGCCTATATTCAGATACGCAGTATTTT
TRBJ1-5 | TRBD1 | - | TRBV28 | CATTRTGGNQPQHF | TGTGCCACCACACGTACAGGGGGCAATCAGCCCCAGCATTTT
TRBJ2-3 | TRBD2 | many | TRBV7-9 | CASRAGLIYNRTDTQYF | TGTGCCAGTAGAGCGGGGCTGATCTACAACCGGACAGATACGCAGTATTTT
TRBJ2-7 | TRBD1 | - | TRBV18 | CASSRDSISSYEQYF | TGTGCCAGCTCAAGGGACAGCATTAGCTCCTACGAGCAGTACTTC
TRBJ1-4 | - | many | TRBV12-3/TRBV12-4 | CASSPREAYEKLFF | TGTGCCAGCAGCCCGCGGGAGGCTTATGAAAAACTGTTTTTT
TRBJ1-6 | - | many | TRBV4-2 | CASSQGGGTNNSPLHF | TGTGCCAGCAGCCAAGGAGGGGGGACGAATAATTCACCCCTCCACTTT
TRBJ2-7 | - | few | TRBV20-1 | CSAREPILLPHEQYF | TGCAGTGCTAGAGAGCCAATTTTATTACCCCACGAGCAGTACTTC
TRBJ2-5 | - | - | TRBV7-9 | CASSSMRETQYF | TGTGCCAGCAGTTCGATGAGAGAGACCCAGTACTTC
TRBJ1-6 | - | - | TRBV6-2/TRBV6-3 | CASSYQGNSPLHF | TGTGCCAGCAGTTATCAGGGAAATTCACCCCTCCACTTT
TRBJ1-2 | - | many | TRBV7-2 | CASSLQVDGYTF | TGTGCCAGCAGCTTGCAAGTCGACGGCTACACCTTC
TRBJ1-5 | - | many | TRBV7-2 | CASSLEVQGSNQPQHF | TGTGCCAGCAGCTTAGAGGTCCAGGGGAGCAATCAGCCCCAGCATTTT
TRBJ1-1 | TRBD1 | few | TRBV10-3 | CAISDLGQVGMNTEAFF | TGTGCCATCAGTGACTTAGGACAGGTTGGCATGAACACTGAAGCTTTCTTT
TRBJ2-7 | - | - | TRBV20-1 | CSAMKLDEQYF | TGCAGTGCTATGAAGCTCGACGAGCAGTACTTC
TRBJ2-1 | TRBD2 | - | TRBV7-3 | CASSLAFGLAGPFF | TGTGCCAGCAGCTTAGCCTTCGGACTAGCTGGTCCGTTCTTC
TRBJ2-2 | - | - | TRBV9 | CASSVGLETGELFF | TGTGCCAGCAGCGTAGGGTTGGAGACCGGGGAGCTGTTTTTT
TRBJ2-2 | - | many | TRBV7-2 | CASSLAQEATGELFF | TGTGCCAGCAGCTTAGCGCAAGAGGCCACCGGGGAGCTGTTTTTT
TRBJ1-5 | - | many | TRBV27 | CASISAGGYGNQPQHF | TGTGCCAGCATCTCCGCCGGGGGTTATGGCAATCAGCCCCAGCATTTT
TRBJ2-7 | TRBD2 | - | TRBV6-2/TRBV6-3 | CASSPRVAGVYEQYF | TGTGCCAGCAGTCCCCGTGTAGCGGGAGTTTATGAGCAGTACTTC
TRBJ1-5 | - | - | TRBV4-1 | CASSPDWVGVRPQHF | TGCGCCAGCAGCCCGGACTGGGTAGGGGTTAGGCCCCAGCATTTT
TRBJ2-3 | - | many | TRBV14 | CASSQGKAQRTDTQYF | TGTGCCAGCAGCCAAGGAAAGGCCCAGCGCACAGATACGCAGTATTTT
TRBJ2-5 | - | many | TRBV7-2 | CASSLRPGLVETQYF | TGTGCCAGCAGCTTACGTCCGGGGTTAGTGGAGACCCAGTACTTC
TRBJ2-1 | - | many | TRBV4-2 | CASSPDGTGAYNEQFF | TGTGCCAGCAGCCCTGATGGAACAGGAGCGTACAATGAGCAGTTCTTC
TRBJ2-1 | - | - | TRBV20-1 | CSASPPLSSSYNEQFF | TGCAGTGCTAGTCCCCCGCTATCCAGCTCCTACAATGAGCAGTTCTTC
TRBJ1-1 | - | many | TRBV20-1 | CSARIPGKYPKNTEAFF | TGCAGTGCTAGAATACCAGGGAAATATCCGAAAAACACTGAAGCTTTCTTT
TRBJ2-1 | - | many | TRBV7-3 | CASSLNLRRTDEQFF | TGTGCCAGCAGCTTAAACCTAAGGAGGACCGATGAGCAGTTCTTC
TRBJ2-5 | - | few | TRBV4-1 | CASSQDLFGQEETQYF | TGTGCCAGCAGCCAAGATCTTTTCGGGCAGGAAGAGACCCAGTACTTC
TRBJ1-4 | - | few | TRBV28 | CASSLFRTGKSTNEKLFF | TGTGCCAGCAGTTTATTTCGAACAGGGAAGTCAACTAATGAAAAACTGTTTTTT
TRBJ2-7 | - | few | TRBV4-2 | CASSQGLAGREPYEQYF | TGTGCCAGCAGCCAAGGGCTCGCGGGCCGTGAGCCCTACGAGCAGTACTTC